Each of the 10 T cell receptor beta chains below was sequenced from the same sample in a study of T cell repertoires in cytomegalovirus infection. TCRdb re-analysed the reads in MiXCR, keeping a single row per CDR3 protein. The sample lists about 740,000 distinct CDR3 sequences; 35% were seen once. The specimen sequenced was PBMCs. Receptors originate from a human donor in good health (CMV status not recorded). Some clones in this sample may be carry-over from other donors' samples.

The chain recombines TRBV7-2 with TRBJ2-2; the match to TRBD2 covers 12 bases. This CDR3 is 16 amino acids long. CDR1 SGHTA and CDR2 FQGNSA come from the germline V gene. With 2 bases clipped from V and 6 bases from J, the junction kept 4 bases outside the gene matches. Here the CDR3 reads CASSLMTSGGPGELFF. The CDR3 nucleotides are TGTGCCAGCAGCTTAATGACTAGCGGGGGACCCGGGGAGCTGTTTTTT.

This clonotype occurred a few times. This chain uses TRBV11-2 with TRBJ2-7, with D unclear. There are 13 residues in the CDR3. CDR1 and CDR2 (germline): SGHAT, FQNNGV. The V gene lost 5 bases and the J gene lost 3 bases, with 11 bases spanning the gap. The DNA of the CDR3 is TGTGCCAGCAGCCCGCCGGAAATCTACGAGCAGTACTTC. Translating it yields CASSPPEIYEQYF. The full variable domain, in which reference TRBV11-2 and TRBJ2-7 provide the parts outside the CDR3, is EAGVAQSPRYKIIEKRQSVAFWCNPISGHATLYWYQQILGQGPKLLIQFQNNGVVDDSQLPKDRFSAERLKGVDSTLKIQPAKLEDSAVYLCASSPPEIYEQYFGPGTRLTVT.

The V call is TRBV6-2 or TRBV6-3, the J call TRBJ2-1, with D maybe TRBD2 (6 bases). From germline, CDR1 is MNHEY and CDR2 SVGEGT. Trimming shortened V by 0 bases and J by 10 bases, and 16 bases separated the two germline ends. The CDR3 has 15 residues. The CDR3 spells CASSYSIGGGGEQFF. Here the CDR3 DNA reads TGTGCCAGCAGTTACTCGATCGGTGGGGGAGGAGAGCAGTTCTTC.

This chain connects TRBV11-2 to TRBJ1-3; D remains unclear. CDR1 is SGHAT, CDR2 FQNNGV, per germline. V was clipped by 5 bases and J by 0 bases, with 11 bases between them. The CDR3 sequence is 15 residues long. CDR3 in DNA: TGTGCCAGCAGCCCCGTCCAAAGCTCTGGAAACACCATATATTTT. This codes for CASSPVQSSGNTIYF. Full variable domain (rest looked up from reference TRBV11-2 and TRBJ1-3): EAGVAQSPRYKIIEKRQSVAFWCNPISGHATLYWYQQILGQGPKLLIQFQNNGVVDDSQLPKDRFSAERLKGVDSTLKIQPAKLEDSAVYLCASSPVQSSGNTIYFGEGSWLTVV.

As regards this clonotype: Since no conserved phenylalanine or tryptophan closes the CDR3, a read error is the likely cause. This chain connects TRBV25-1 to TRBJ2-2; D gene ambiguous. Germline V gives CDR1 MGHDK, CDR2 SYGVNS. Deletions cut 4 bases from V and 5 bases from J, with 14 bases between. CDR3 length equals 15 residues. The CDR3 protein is CASSGVGGITGELFL. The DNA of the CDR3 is TGTGCCAGCAGTGGTGTGGGCGGCATAACCGGGGAGCTGTTTTTG.

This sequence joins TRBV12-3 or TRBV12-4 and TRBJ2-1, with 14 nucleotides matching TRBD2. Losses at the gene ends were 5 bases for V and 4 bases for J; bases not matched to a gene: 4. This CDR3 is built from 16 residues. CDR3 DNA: TGTGCCAGCAGTAGGACTAGCGGGGGGTGGTACAATGAGCAGTTCTTC. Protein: CASSRTSGGWYNEQFF.

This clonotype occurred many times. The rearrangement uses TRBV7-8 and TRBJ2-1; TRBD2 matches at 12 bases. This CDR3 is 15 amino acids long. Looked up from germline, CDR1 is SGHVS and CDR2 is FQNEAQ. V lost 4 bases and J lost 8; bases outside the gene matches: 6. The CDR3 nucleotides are TGTGCCAGCAGCTCCGGACTAGCGGGGATATATGAGCAGTTCTTC. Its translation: CASSSGLAGIYEQFF.

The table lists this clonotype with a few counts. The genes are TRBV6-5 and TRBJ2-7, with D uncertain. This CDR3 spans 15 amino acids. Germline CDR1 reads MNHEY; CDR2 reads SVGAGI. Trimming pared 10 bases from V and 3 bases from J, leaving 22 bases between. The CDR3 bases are TGTGCCACCGCCAAGGGAATCCGAACTGACTACGAGCAGTACTTC. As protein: CATAKGIRTDYEQYF.

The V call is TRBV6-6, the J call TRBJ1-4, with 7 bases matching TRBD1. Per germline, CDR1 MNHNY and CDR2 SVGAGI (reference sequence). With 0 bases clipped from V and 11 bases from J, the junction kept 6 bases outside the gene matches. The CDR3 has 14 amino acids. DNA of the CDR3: TGTGCCAGCAGTTACTCAGGACAGGCGGCTAAACTGTTTTTT. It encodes CASSYSGQAAKLFF.

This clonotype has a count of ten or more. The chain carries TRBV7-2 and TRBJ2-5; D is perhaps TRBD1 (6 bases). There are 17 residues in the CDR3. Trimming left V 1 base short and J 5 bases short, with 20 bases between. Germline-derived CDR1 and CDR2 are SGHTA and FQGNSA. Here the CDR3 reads CASSLDPPYRVGETQYF. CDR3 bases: TGTGCCAGCAGCTTAGATCCCCCATACAGGGTTGGGGAGACCCAGTACTTC.